The rows below give T cell receptor beta chains drawn from one sample of a study of blood T cell repertoires in COVID-19. The assay was immunoSEQ multiplex PCR, and TCRdb's table has in-frame clones only and misses some. Altogether 200,000 or so clones are present, 65% to 90% being singletons, with the ten largest covering about 3.8%. Material for sequencing was PBMCs or T cells enriched from blood (not recorded which). These receptors were collected from a middle-aged woman with acute COVID-19. Both conserved end residues are part of each CDR3. The D gene is left open where the match is weak. Some rows have no size entry. The others give once, few or many, or a class for an expanded clone.

d_call cdr3_length j_call clone_size v_call cdr3_aa cdr3_nt
TRBD2 15 TRBJ2-7 . TRBV9 CASSAYSGSGDEQYF TGTGCCAGCAGCGCATATAGCGGGAGTGGTGACGAGCAGTACTTC
. 15 TRBJ2-6 . TRBV28 CATHPQGGGANVLTF TGTGCCACCCACCCCCAGGGCGGTGGGGCCAACGTCCTGACTTTC
. 16 TRBJ1-1 few TRBV5-4 CASSLGTAYLNTEAFF TGTGCCAGCAGCTTGGGGACAGCCTATTTGAACACTGAAGCTTTCTTT
TRBD2 15 TRBJ2-1 . TRBV3-1/TRBV3-2 CASSQEWRELNEQFF TGTGCCAGCAGCCAAGAATGGCGGGAGCTAAACGAGCAGTTCTTC
. 12 TRBJ1-3 . TRBV18 CASSDFGNTIYF TGTGCCAGCTCGGACTTTGGAAACACCATATATTTT
. 13 TRBJ1-5 . TRBV2 CASSGQDHQPQHF TGTGCCAGCAGTGGGCAGGATCATCAGCCCCAGCATTTT
. 14 TRBJ1-1 . TRBV24-1 CATSQGSTNTEAFF TGTGCCACCAGTCAGGGTTCTACCAACACTGAAGCTTTCTTT
TRBD1 14 TRBJ2-7 . TRBV6-5 CASSHDRGYDEQYF TGTGCCAGCAGTCATGACAGGGGCTACGACGAGCAGTACTTC
. 14 TRBJ2-3 . TRBV5-1 CASSPDSNTDTQYF TGCGCCAGCAGCCCGGACTCCAACACAGATACGCAGTATTTT
TRBD2 16 TRBJ2-5 . TRBV11-2 CASSPSRGREGETQYF TGTGCCAGCAGCCCCTCTCGGGGCAGGGAGGGGGAGACCCAGTACTTC
. 16 TRBJ1-2 . TRBV7-9 CASSATGTRVPFGYTF TGTGCCAGCAGCGCCACGGGGACAAGAGTCCCCTTTGGCTACACCTTC
. 11 TRBJ2-3 . TRBV10-3 CAISDDSTQYF TGTGCCATCAGTGATGACAGTACGCAGTATTTT
. 15 TRBJ2-3 . TRBV4-3 CASSARDTGTDTQYF TGCGCCAGCAGCGCCCGGGACACCGGGACAGATACGCAGTATTTT
. 14 TRBJ1-2 . TRBV19 CASSSSGTSYGYTF TGTGCCAGTAGTTCTTCGGGGACATCCTATGGCTACACCTTC
. 16 TRBJ2-1 once TRBV7-3 CASSLQTGTGYNEQFF TGTGCCAGCAGCCTACAAACGGGTACGGGCTACAATGAGCAGTTCTTC
. 12 TRBJ1-5 . TRBV24-1 CATITVNQPQHF TGTGCCACCATAACGGTCAATCAGCCCCAGCATTTT
. 14 TRBJ1-1 . TRBV7-9 CASSLGGPQTEAFF TGTGCCAGCAGCTTAGGGGGGCCCCAAACTGAAGCTTTCTTT
TRBD2 21 TRBJ2-3 . TRBV6-2/TRBV6-3 CASSYSSLPGTSGRATDTQYF TGTGCCAGCAGTTACTCGAGCCTCCCCGGGACTAGCGGGAGGGCCACAGATACGCAGTATTTT
TRBD2 16 TRBJ2-2 . TRBV7-3 CASSVSGRRGTGELFF TGTGCCAGCAGCGTTAGCGGGAGACGTGGCACCGGGGAGCTGTTTTTT
. 14 TRBJ1-2 . TRBV19 CASKIGGGYDGYTF TGTGCCAGTAAAATCGGCGGCGGGTACGATGGCTACACCTTC
TRBD1 15 TRBJ1-5 . TRBV28 CASSEGQLRVQPQHF TGTGCCAGCAGTGAGGGACAGTTGAGGGTTCAGCCCCAGCATTTT
. 14 TRBJ1-1 once TRBV3-1/TRBV3-2 CASRQGHAGTEAFF TGTGCCAGCAGGCAAGGACACGCGGGAACTGAAGCTTTCTTT
. 15 TRBJ1-4 . TRBV18 CASSQRGTSNEKLFF TGTGCCAGCTCTCAGAGGGGGACATCTAATGAAAAACTGTTTTTT
TRBD2 15 TRBJ2-7 . TRBV5-6 CASSFSGVSSYEQYF TGTGCCAGCAGCTTCAGCGGGGTTAGCTCCTACGAGCAGTACTTC
TRBD1 13 TRBJ1-2 . TRBV5-8 CASSFGQEYGYTF TGTGCCAGCAGCTTTGGACAGGAATATGGCTACACCTTC
. 18 TRBJ1-5 . TRBV15 CATSRKISGGGGNQPQHF TGTGCCACCAGCAGAAAGATCTCGGGGGGCGGCGGCAATCAGCCCCAGCATTTT
. 14 TRBJ1-1 . TRBV16 CASSPQTGNTEAFF TGTGCCAGCAGCCCCCAGACGGGGAACACTGAAGCTTTCTTT
. 13 TRBJ2-1 . TRBV19 CASSIRAYNEQFF TGTGCCAGTAGTATCCGGGCCTACAATGAGCAGTTCTTC
. 16 TRBJ1-5 few TRBV27 CASSSHTRFSNQPQHF TGTGCCAGCAGTTCACACACACGCTTCAGCAATCAGCCCCAGCATTTT
. 14 TRBJ2-7 once TRBV3-1/TRBV3-2 CASSSWTETYEQYF TGTGCCAGCAGCTCCTGGACAGAAACCTACGAGCAGTACTTC
. 13 TRBJ2-1 . TRBV27 CASEGRSYNEQFF TGTGCCAGCGAGGGGAGGTCCTACAATGAGCAGTTCTTC
. 14 TRBJ2-4 . TRBV15 CATSRDRDRNIQYF TGTGCCACCAGCAGAGATCGAGACAGGAACATTCAGTACTTC
. 17 TRBJ2-1 . TRBV9 CASSVGVGESSYNEQFF TGTGCCAGCAGCGTCGGAGTGGGAGAGAGCTCCTACAATGAGCAGTTCTTC
. 15 TRBJ2-7 . TRBV9 CASSPTERYSYEQYF TGTGCCAGCAGCCCCACAGAGCGGTATTCCTACGAGCAGTACTTC
. 14 TRBJ2-2 . TRBV4-3 CASSQERGSGELFF TGCGCCAGCAGCCAAGAGAGGGGGTCCGGGGAGCTGTTTTTT
TRBD1 15 TRBJ1-5 . TRBV28 CASSSSGTGIQPQHF TGTGCCAGCAGTTCCTCCGGGACAGGCATCCAGCCCCAGCATTTT
. 14 TRBJ2-2 . TRBV6-5 CASSGAGGTGELFF TGTGCCAGCAGCGGCGCTGGGGGGACCGGGGAGCTGTTTTTT
TRBD2 16 TRBJ2-7 once TRBV4-3 CASSQDGAGVSLEQYF TGCGCCAGCAGCCAAGATGGGGCGGGAGTATCCCTCGAGCAGTACTTC
TRBD1 15 TRBJ2-1 . TRBV10-3 CAISEPSGGLTEQFF TGTGCCATCAGTGAGCCGTCAGGGGGTCTCACTGAGCAGTTCTTC
TRBD2 14 TRBJ2-2 . TRBV28 CASRKAGVTGELFF TGTGCCAGCAGGAAAGCGGGAGTAACCGGGGAGCTGTTTTTT
. 15 TRBJ2-1 . TRBV5-1 CASSLQGNPGNEQFF TGCGCCAGCAGCTTGCAGGGGAATCCGGGCAATGAGCAGTTCTTC
. 15 TRBJ2-3 . TRBV7-9 CASSPTADPPDTQYF TGTGCCAGCAGTCCGACAGCCGACCCCCCGGATACGCAGTATTTT
TRBD2 14 TRBJ2-7 . TRBV24-1 CATSDGLAAYEQYF TGTGCCACCAGTGACGGTCTAGCGGCCTACGAGCAGTACTTC
. 15 TRBJ1-2 . TRBV12-2 CASRSLRDQSYGYTF TGTGCAAGTCGCTCCCTCAGGGATCAGAGCTATGGCTACACCTTC
. 13 TRBJ2-5 once TRBV4-1 CASSQHSRETQYF TGCGCCAGCAGCCAGCATAGCCGAGAGACCCAGTACTTC
. 15 TRBJ2-4 . TRBV4-1 CASSLYGLAKNIQYF TGCGCCAGCAGCCTCTACGGGTTAGCCAAAAACATTCAGTACTTC
. 14 TRBJ1-1 . TRBV7-6 CASSGGQSATEAFF TGTGCCAGCAGCGGTGGACAGTCAGCCACTGAAGCTTTCTTT
TRBD2 19 TRBJ2-3 . TRBV11-2 CASSLDHGTSGRAEDTQYF TGTGCCAGCAGCTTAGATCACGGGACTAGCGGGAGGGCCGAGGATACGCAGTATTTT
TRBD2 15 TRBJ2-2 . TRBV7-6 CASSLLAVNTGELFF TGTGCCAGCAGCTTACTAGCGGTGAACACCGGGGAGCTGTTTTTT
. 15 TRBJ1-1 . TRBV28 CASTTTGRVNTEAFF TGTGCCAGCACCACAACGGGGAGAGTGAACACTGAAGCTTTCTTT
. 17 TRBJ2-1 few TRBV7-9 CASSSGGRDSSYNEQFF TGTGCCAGCAGCTCCGGAGGGCGGGATAGCTCCTACAATGAGCAGTTCTTC